This TCR beta chain was sequenced for a study of T cells in women clearing cervical HPV infection. Looking at the study overall: Controls gave blood once infection was undetectable; cases at lesion identification.

The length of the CDR3 is 15 residues. The germline V gene encodes CDR1 SNHLY and CDR2 FYNNEI. V shed 11 bases and J 3 bases; nucleotides not matched to a gene: 14. Generated by immunoSEQ multiplex PCR, the TCRdb table keeps only in-frame clones and is missing some. This listing includes around 38,000 clones. Findings and limits, study-wide: CIN3+ cases had significantly higher TCR repertoire richness than controls, but evenness did not differ.

In the case of this clone: Its antigen is not identified. With the read ending 3 residues before the CDR3 end, the germline J gene is used to fill in that end.

The chain couples TRBV2 to TRBJ2-3, with 7 positions matching TRBD2. The source of this sequence is a woman between 18 and 69 years old with a cervical HPV16 infection that either progressed to CIN3+ or cleared (not recorded which). The sequenced material came from blood buffy coat. The covered CDR3 bases are TGTGCCGTCTTAAGGCGACTAGCAGGGACAGATACG. Translating it yields CAVLRRLAGTDT. The entire CDR3 protein reads CAVLRRLAGTDTQYF.